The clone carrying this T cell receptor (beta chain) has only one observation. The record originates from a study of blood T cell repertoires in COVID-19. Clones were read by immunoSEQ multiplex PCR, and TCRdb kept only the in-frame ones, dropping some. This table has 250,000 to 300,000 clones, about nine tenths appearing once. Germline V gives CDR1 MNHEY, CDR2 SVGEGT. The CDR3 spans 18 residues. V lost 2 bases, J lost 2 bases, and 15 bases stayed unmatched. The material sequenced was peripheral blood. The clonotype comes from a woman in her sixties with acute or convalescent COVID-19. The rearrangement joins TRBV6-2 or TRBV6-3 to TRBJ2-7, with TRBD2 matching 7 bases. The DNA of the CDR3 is TGTGCCAGCAGTTACGATCCCCGCGGGGGAATGGACCCCTACGAGCAGTACTTC. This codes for CASSYDPRGGMDPYEQYF.